These T cell receptor beta chains were read from a single sample in a study of long-term antiretroviral therapy in people with HIV. TCRdb's copy holds only in-frame clones and misses some; the assay was immunoSEQ multiplex PCR. The sample consists of 10,000 to 15,000 clones, about 74% of them appearing once. Sequencing used unsorted PBMCs, obtained 0.5 years before starting antiretroviral therapy. These receptors all come from a woman in her thirties or forties with HIV. Each CDR3 is given with its conserved first and last residue. Fields, in order: V gene, J gene, D gene, clone size, CDR3 protein, CDR3 DNA. The D gene is left open where the match is weak. Clone size is not always given. Where it is, it says once, few, many or a class for expanded clones.

V: TRBV18
J: TRBJ1-3
D: NA
size: NA
CDR3: CASSPFTDNGNTIYF
DNA: TGTGCCAGCTCACCATTTACAGATAATGGAAACACCATATATTTT

V: TRBV11-2
J: TRBJ1-1
D: TRBD1
size: few
CDR3: CASSLGRTGQGTEAFF
DNA: TGTGCCAGCAGCTTAGGCCGGACAGGGCAGGGCACTGAAGCTTTCTTT

V: TRBV11-3
J: TRBJ1-3
D: NA
size: NA
CDR3: CASSAPLGAHPSSGNTIYF
DNA: TGTGCCAGCAGCGCCCCGCTGGGGGCCCATCCGAGCTCTGGAAACACCATATATTTT

V: TRBV10-3
J: TRBJ2-1
D: TRBD2
size: NA
CDR3: CAISESPAGRESFSSYNEQFF
DNA: TGTGCCATCAGTGAGTCTCCCGCAGGGAGGGAGTCGTTCAGCTCCTACAATGAGCAGTTCTTC

V: TRBV14
J: TRBJ1-1
D: NA
size: NA
CDR3: CASSQERYTEAFF
DNA: TGTGCCAGCAGCCAAGAACGGTACACTGAAGCTTTCTTT

V: TRBV7-8
J: TRBJ2-3
D: NA
size: NA
CDR3: CASSFIETDTQYF
DNA: TGTGCCAGCAGCTTTATTGAGACAGATACGCAGTATTTT

V: TRBV29-1
J: TRBJ1-5
D: TRBD1
size: NA
CDR3: CSVADRAQEPQHF
DNA: TGCAGCGTTGCAGACAGGGCCCAGGAGCCCCAGCATTTT

V: TRBV29-1
J: TRBJ2-1
D: TRBD1
size: NA
CDR3: CSAAGGQAYNEQFF
DNA: TGCAGCGCCGCCGGGGGACAGGCATACAATGAGCAGTTCTTC

V: TRBV27
J: TRBJ1-2
D: NA
size: NA
CDR3: CASSFEGSYGYTF
DNA: TGTGCCAGCAGTTTCGAGGGCAGCTATGGCTACACCTTC

V: TRBV5-6
J: TRBJ1-5
D: TRBD1
size: NA
CDR3: CASSRDRAGQPQHF
DNA: TGTGCCAGCAGTCGGGACAGGGCTGGTCAGCCCCAGCATTTT

V: TRBV30
J: TRBJ1-4
D: NA
size: NA
CDR3: CAWRDIANEKLFF
DNA: TGTGCCTGGAGGGACATTGCCAATGAAAAACTGTTTTTT

V: TRBV5-4
J: TRBJ2-6
D: NA
size: NA
CDR3: CASSLFPGHSGANVLTF
DNA: TGTGCCAGCAGCTTGTTTCCAGGCCACTCTGGGGCCAACGTCCTGACTTTC

V: TRBV5-6
J: TRBJ2-2
D: NA
size: NA
CDR3: CASSLRGIDTGELFF
DNA: TGTGCCAGCAGCTTACGAGGGATCGACACCGGGGAGCTGTTTTTT

V: TRBV5-5
J: TRBJ1-5
D: TRBD1
size: NA
CDR3: CASSLWGTGNQPQHF
DNA: TGTGCCAGCAGCTTGTGGGGGACAGGCAATCAGCCCCAGCATTTT

V: TRBV11-2
J: TRBJ1-1
D: NA
size: few
CDR3: CASSLSTNTEAFF
DNA: TGTGCCAGCAGCTTAAGTACGAACACTGAAGCTTTCTTT

V: TRBV7-9
J: TRBJ2-1
D: NA
size: NA
CDR3: CASSARLGGGSYNEQFF
DNA: TGTGCCAGCAGCGCTCGCCTTGGGGGAGGCTCCTACAATGAGCAGTTCTTC

V: TRBV6-6
J: TRBJ2-1
D: TRBD2
size: NA
CDR3: CASSLAGGYNEQFF
DNA: TGTGCCAGCAGTCTAGCGGGGGGGTACAATGAGCAGTTCTTC

V: TRBV11-3
J: TRBJ2-3
D: TRBD2
size: NA
CDR3: CASSLEASGNTQYF
DNA: TGTGCCAGCAGCTTAGAAGCTAGCGGGAATACGCAGTATTTT

V: TRBV4-2
J: TRBJ1-1
D: NA
size: few
CDR3: CASSLGGGTEAFF
DNA: TGTGCCAGCAGCCTCGGGGGGGGCACTGAAGCTTTCTTT

V: TRBV27
J: TRBJ1-1
D: NA
size: NA
CDR3: CASGTNTVSGNTEAFF
DNA: TGTGCCAGCGGCACAAATACGGTGTCTGGGAACACTGAAGCTTTCTTT